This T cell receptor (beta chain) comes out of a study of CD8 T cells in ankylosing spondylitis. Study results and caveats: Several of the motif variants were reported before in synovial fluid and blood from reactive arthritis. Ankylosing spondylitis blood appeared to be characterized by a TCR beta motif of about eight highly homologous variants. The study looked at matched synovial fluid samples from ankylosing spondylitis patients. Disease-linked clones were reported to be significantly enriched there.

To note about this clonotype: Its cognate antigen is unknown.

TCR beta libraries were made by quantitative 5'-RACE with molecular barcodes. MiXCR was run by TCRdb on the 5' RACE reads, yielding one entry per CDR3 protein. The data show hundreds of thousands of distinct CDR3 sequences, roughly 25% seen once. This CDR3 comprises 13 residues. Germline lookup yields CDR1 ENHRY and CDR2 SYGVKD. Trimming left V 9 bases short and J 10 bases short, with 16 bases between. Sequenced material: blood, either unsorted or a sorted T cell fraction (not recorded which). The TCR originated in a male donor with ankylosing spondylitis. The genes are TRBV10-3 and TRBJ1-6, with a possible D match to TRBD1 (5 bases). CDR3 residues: CAIRDLPGSPLHF. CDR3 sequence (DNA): TGTGCCATAAGGGACCTCCCCGGCTCACCCCTCCACTTT.